This T cell receptor beta chain appears in the sequencing data of a study of cytomegalovirus exposure and HLA in healthy donors. Notes on the study in general: Sequence variants that were highly shared formed a cluster that was likely a sequencing artifact. High specificity and sensitivity for cytomegalovirus status were reported for the classifier. The productive fraction for most TCR beta V segments was about 87% or about 30% in an earlier analysis.

Each donor's status was that of a healthy bone marrow donor. This CDR3 spans 13 amino acids. V shed 4 bases and J shed 1 base, with 5 bases lying between them. Germline V CDR1 and CDR2: SNHLY, FYNNEI. About this clone: Its antigen is currently unknown.

PCR used 60 Vbeta primers and 13 Jbeta primers. TCRdb's table, derived via immunoSEQ multiplex PCR, lists solely in-frame clones and lacks some. Its table records 70,000 or so clones. The receptor was derived from a boy between 5 and 17 years old in good health and CMV-seronegative. This sequence joins TRBV2 and TRBJ1-5; D gene ambiguous. Sequenced: PBMCs. The CDR3 protein is CASSAPSNQPQHF. The CDR3, as DNA: TGTGCCAGCAGTGCTCCCAGCAATCAGCCCCAGCATTTT.